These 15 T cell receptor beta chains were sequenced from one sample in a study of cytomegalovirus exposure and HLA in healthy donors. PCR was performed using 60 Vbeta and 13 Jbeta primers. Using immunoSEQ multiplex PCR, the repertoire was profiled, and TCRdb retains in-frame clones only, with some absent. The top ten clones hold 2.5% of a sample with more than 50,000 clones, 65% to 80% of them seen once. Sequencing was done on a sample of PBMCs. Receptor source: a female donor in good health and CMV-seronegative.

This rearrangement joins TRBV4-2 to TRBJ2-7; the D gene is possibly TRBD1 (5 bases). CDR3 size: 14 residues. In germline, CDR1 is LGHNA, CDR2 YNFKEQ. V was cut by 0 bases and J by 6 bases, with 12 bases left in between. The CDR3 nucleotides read TGTGCCAGCAGCCAAGATAGGGGTTTGGGCGAGCAGTACTTC. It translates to CASSQDRGLGEQYF.

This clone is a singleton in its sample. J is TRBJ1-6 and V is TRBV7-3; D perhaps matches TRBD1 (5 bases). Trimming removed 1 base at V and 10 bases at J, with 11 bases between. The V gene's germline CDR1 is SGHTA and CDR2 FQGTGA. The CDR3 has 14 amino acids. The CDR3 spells CASSLIGEGSPLHF. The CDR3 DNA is TGTGCCAGCAGCTTAATAGGGGAAGGATCACCCCTCCACTTT.

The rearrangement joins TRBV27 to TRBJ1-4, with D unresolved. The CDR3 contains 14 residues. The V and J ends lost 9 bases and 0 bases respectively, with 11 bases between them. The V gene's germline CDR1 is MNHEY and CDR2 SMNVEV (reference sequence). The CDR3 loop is CARVVTATNEKLFF. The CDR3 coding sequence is TGTGCCAGGGTAGTTACCGCAACTAATGAAAAACTGTTTTTT. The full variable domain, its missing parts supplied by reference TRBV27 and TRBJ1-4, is EAQVTQNPRYLITVTGKKLTVTCSQNMNHEYMSWYRQDPGLGLRQIYYSMNVEVTDKGDVPEGYKVSRKEKRNFPLILESPSPNQTSLYFCARVVTATNEKLFFGSGTQLSVL.

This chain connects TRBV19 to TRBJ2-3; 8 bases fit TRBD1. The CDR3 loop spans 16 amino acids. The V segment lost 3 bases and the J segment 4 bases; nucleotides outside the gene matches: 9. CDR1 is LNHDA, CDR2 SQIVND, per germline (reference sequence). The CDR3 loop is CASSIRAGGLADTQYF. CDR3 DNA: TGTGCCAGTAGTATTAGGGCAGGGGGCCTGGCAGATACGCAGTATTTT.

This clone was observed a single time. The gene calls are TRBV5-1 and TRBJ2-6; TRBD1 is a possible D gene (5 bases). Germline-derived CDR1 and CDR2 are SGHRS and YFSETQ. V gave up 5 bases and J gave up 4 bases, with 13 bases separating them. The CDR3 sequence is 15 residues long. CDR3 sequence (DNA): TGCGCCAGCAGTTCTTCAGGGTTGGGGGCCAACGTCCTGACTTTC. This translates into CASSSSGLGANVLTF.

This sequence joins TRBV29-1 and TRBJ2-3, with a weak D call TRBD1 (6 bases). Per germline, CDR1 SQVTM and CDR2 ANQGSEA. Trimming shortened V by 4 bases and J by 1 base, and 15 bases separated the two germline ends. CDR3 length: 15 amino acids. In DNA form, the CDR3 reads TGCAGCGTTGCAAAGGTGGCAGGGGGCACAGATACGCAGTATTTT. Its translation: CSVAKVAGGTDTQYF.

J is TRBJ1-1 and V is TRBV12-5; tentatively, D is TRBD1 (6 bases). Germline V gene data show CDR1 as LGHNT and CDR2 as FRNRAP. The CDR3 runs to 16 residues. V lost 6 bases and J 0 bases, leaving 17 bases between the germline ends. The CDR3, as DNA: TGTGCTAGTGGCGAGCCCGGGGACAAGCTGAACACTGAAGCTTTCTTT. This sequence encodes CASGEPGDKLNTEAFF.

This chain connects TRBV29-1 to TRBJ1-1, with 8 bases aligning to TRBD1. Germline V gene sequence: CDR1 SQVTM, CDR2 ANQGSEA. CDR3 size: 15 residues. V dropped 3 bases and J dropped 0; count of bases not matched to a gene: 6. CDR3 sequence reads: CSVDRTGTMNTEAFF. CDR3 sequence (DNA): TGCAGCGTTGACCGGACAGGGACCATGAACACTGAAGCTTTCTTT.

The CDR3 region is CASSGLSGLTDTQYF. CDR3 nucleotides: TGTGCCAGCAGTGGGTTGAGCGGGCTCACAGATACGCAGTATTTT. This chain connects TRBV2 to TRBJ2-3, with D possibly matching TRBD2 (6 bases). The CDR3 spans 15 residues. Germline V gene data show CDR1 as SNHLY and CDR2 as FYNNEI. Trimming left V 4 bases short and J 2 bases short, with 13 bases between.

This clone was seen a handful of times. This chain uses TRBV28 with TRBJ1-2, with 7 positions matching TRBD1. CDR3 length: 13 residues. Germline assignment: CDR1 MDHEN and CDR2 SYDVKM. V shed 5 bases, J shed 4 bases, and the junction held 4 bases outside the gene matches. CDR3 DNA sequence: TGTGCCAGCAGTAGACAGGGAACCTATGGCTACACCTTC. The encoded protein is CASSRQGTYGYTF.

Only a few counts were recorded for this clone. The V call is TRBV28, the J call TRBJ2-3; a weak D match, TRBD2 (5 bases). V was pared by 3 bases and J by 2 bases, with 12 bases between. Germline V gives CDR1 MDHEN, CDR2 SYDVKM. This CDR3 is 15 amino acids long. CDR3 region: CASSFLRGNTDTQYF. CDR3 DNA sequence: TGTGCCAGCAGTTTTCTACGGGGAAACACAGATACGCAGTATTTT.

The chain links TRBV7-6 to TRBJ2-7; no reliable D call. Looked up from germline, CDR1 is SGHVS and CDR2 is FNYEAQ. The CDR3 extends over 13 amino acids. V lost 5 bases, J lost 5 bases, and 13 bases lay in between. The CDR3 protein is CASSPFYGDEQYF. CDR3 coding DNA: TGTGCCAGCAGCCCCTTTTATGGAGACGAGCAGTACTTC.

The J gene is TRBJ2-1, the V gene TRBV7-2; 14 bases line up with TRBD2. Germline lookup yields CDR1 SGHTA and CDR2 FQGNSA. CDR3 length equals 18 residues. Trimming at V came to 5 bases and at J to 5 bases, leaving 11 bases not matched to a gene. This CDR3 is CASSDHRGLAGADNEQFF. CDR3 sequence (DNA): TGTGCCAGCAGCGATCATCGGGGACTAGCGGGGGCTGACAATGAGCAGTTCTTC.

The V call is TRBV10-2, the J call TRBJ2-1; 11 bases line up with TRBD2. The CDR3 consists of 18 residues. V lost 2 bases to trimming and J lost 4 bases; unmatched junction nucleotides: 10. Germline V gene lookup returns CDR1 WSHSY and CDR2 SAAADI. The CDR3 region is CASSERGLAVTGYNEQFF. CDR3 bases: TGCGCCAGCAGTGAGCGGGGACTAGCGGTTACGGGGTACAATGAGCAGTTCTTC.

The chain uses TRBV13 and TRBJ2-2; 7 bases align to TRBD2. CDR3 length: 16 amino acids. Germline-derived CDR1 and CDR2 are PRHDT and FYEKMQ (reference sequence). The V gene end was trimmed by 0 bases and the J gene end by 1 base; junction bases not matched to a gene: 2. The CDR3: CASSLGTSLNTGELFF. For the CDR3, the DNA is TGTGCCAGCAGCTTAGGGACTAGCCTGAACACCGGGGAGCTGTTTTTT.